This entry lists 32 T cell receptor beta chains sequenced from one sample in a study of brain metastases from non-small cell lung cancer. Clones were read by immunoSEQ multiplex PCR, and TCRdb kept only the in-frame ones, dropping some. Counted here are over a thousand clones, approximately 89% occurring once; the ten biggest clones make up approximately 12%. Sequencing was done on a sample of tumor-adjacent normal tissue. The receptors here all came from a donor at least 40 years old with non-small cell lung cancer.

The chain couples TRBV6-5 to TRBJ2-3; the D gene is possibly TRBD2 (5 bases). Trimming left V 5 bases short and J 5 bases short, with 11 bases between. CDR3 length: 13 amino acids. Looked up from germline, CDR1 is MNHEY and CDR2 is SVGAGI. The CDR3 coding sequence is TGTGCCAGCAGTCTGAATCGGGGAGATACGCAGTATTTT. Protein sequence: CASSLNRGDTQYF.

The genes are TRBV9 and TRBJ2-7, with 8 bases fitting TRBD2. This CDR3 contains 15 residues. CDR1 is SGDLS and CDR2 is YYNGEE in the germline V gene. V was clipped by 0 bases and J by 6 bases; unmatched bases: 8. As DNA, the CDR3 is TGTGCCAGCAGCGTAGGAACGGGAGGGAGCATCGAGCAGTACTTC. Its protein product is CASSVGTGGSIEQYF.

The chain has TRBV2 and TRBJ2-7; weak D call: TRBD1 (6 bases). The V end lost 7 bases, the J end lost 5 bases, and 18 bases lay between the germline ends. This CDR3 has 14 residues. The germline V gene encodes CDR1 SNHLY and CDR2 FYNNEI. The CDR3 DNA reads as TGTGCCAGCATTCCCGGGACACTGCCCAACGAGCAGTACTTC. Its translation: CASIPGTLPNEQYF.

The CDR3 sequence is CASSQDGGLGAGNTIYF. As DNA, the CDR3 is TGTGCCAGCAGCCAAGATGGGGGGTTAGGTGCTGGAAACACCATATATTTT. The genes are TRBV14 and TRBJ1-3; D is possibly TRBD1 (5 bases). There are 17 residues in the CDR3. Germline V CDR1 and CDR2: SGHDN, FVKESK. V lost 0 bases to trimming and J lost 2 bases, with 14 bases between them. The variable domain in full, with the rest retrieved from reference TRBV14 and TRBJ1-3, is EAGVTQFPSHSVIEKGQTVTLRCDPISGHDNLYWYRRVMGKEIKFLLHFVKESKQDESGMPNNRFLAERTGGTYSTLKVQPAELEDSGVYFCASSQDGGLGAGNTIYFGEGSWLTVV.

This chain links TRBV21-1 with TRBJ2-6. TRBV21-1 is listed as a pseudogene. The CDR3 contains 14 residues. The CDR3 protein is CASSKESGANVLTF. The CDR3 nucleotides read TGTGCCAGCAGCAAAGAGTCTGGGGCCAACGTCCTGACTTTC.

In regard to this clone: Other DNA sequences within the sample encode an identical CDR3. The gene calls are TRBV7-2 and TRBJ2-1, with D tentatively TRBD1 (6 bases). Trimming took off 5 bases at V and 9 bases at J, with 23 bases between the two ends. Germline V gene lookup returns CDR1 SGHTA and CDR2 FQGNSA. CDR3 length: 16 residues. Here the CDR3 DNA reads TGTGCCAGCAGCGGAAGAGGAGCGGCAGGGGCGAGTGAGCAGTTCTTC. Amino acid sequence: CASSGRGAAGASEQFF.

This chain joins TRBV6-6 and TRBJ2-1; D possibly corresponds to TRBD1 (6 bases). CDR3 length equals 12 residues. V was cut by 10 bases and J by 6 bases, with 13 bases left in between. Germline CDR1 and CDR2: MNHNY and SVGAGI (reference sequence). The DNA for the CDR3 is TGTGCCACACAGGGATCTGCCAATGAGCAGTTCTTC. Translating gives CATQGSANEQFF.

This chain uses TRBV7-9 with TRBJ2-3; D remains ambiguous. CDR3 length equals 14 residues. Per germline, CDR1 SEHNR and CDR2 FQNEAQ (reference sequence). With 5 bases removed from V and 2 bases from J, the gap between germline ends came to 11 bases. Here the CDR3 DNA reads TGTGCCAGCAGCCGAAGGTCCGCCACAGATACGCAGTATTTT. It encodes CASSRRSATDTQYF.

V is TRBV12-3 or TRBV12-4 and J is TRBJ2-1; unclear D gene. The CDR3 is made up of 12 amino acids. Trimming took 6 bases from V and 7 from J, leaving 10 bases between them. The CDR3 is CASSWAGNEQFF. CDR3 DNA: TGTGCCAGCAGCTGGGCCGGAAATGAGCAGTTCTTC.

The chain combines TRBV9 with TRBJ2-7, with D possibly matching TRBD2 (6 bases). CDR3 length: 13 amino acids. With 4 bases removed from V and 4 bases from J, the gap between germline ends came to 12 bases. The germline V gene has CDR1 SGDLS and CDR2 YYNGEE. The CDR3 is CASSHDSGYEQYF. CDR3 nucleotide sequence: TGTGCCAGCAGCCACGATAGCGGTTACGAGCAGTACTTC.

The rearrangement links TRBV7-9 to TRBJ2-3; TRBD2 aligns across 11 bases. The CDR3 contains 16 residues. V dropped 5 bases and J dropped 8; count of bases not matched to a gene: 12. The germline V gene has CDR1 SEHNR and CDR2 FQNEAQ (reference sequence). CDR3: CASSTWLAGGQGTQYF. CDR3 sequence (DNA): TGTGCCAGCAGCACTTGGCTAGCGGGAGGCCAGGGTACGCAGTATTTT. The full variable domain, its missing parts supplied by reference TRBV7-9 and TRBJ2-3, is DTGVSQNPRHKITKRGQNVTFRCDPISEHNRLYWYRQTLGQGPEFLTYFQNEAQLEKSRLLSDRFSAERPKGSFSTLEIQRTEQGDSAMYLCASSTWLAGGQGTQYFGPGTRLTVL.

The genes are TRBV19 and TRBJ2-2; D is possibly TRBD1 or TRBD2 (6 bases each). The germline V gene has CDR1 LNHDA and CDR2 SQIVND (reference sequence). V dropped 5 bases and J dropped 7 bases, with 17 bases sitting between them. The CDR3 covers 15 residues. This CDR3 is CASSPFRGADGELFF. CDR3 coding DNA: TGTGCCAGTAGTCCCTTTAGGGGGGCGGACGGGGAGCTGTTTTTT.

The genes are TRBV2 and TRBJ2-1, with 8 nucleotides matching TRBD2. The CDR3 consists of 14 residues. V was pared by 3 bases and J by 6 bases, with 4 bases of the junction left unmatched. Germline CDR1 SNHLY, CDR2 FYNNEI. DNA for the CDR3: TGTGCCAGCAGTGACGGCCTAGCGGGCAATGAGCAGTTCTTC. Amino acids: CASSDGLAGNEQFF. Drawing the rest from reference TRBV2 and TRBJ2-1, the complete variable domain is EPEVTQTPSHQVTQMGQEVILRCVPISNHLYFYWYRQILGQKVEFLVSFYNNEISEKSEIFDDQFSVERPDGSNFTLKIRSTKLEDSAMYFCASSDGLAGNEQFFGPGTRLTVL.

About this clone: Different DNA sequences within this sample yield the same CDR3. The genes are TRBV5-1 and TRBJ2-7; TRBD2 might be the D (5 bases). V was cut by 0 bases and J by 4 bases, with 20 bases left in between. Germline CDR1 SGHRS, CDR2 YFSETQ. The CDR3 extends over 17 amino acids. CDR3 bases: TGCGCCAGCAGCTTGGAATGGACTCAAAAGAAAGGGTACGAGCAGTACTTC. Encoded protein: CASSLEWTQKKGYEQYF.

This chain joins TRBV6-1 and TRBJ2-1; 10 nucleotides align to TRBD2. The CDR3 length is 17 residues. V lost 4 bases and J lost 2; bases outside the gene matches: 8. Germline V gene data show CDR1 as MNHNS and CDR2 as SASEGT. CDR3 residues: CASSGTTGTSAYNEQFF. DNA for the CDR3: TGTGCCAGCAGTGGAACGACCGGGACTAGCGCCTACAATGAGCAGTTCTTC.

The genes are TRBV5-1 and TRBJ1-1, with TRBD1 matching 7 bases. The CDR3 is 13 amino acids. The V gene end was trimmed by 3 bases and the J gene end by 4 bases; junction bases not matched to a gene: 3. Germline V gives CDR1 SGHRS, CDR2 YFSETQ. The CDR3, as DNA: TGCGCCAGCAGCTCAACAGGGGTCACTGAAGCTTTCTTT. This encodes CASSSTGVTEAFF.

The chain is built from TRBV19 and TRBJ1-1; the D gene is possibly TRBD1 (6 bases). Germline V gene data show CDR1 as LNHDA and CDR2 as SQIVND (reference sequence). V was cut by 3 bases and J by 14 bases, with 13 bases left in between. The CDR3 is made up of 11 amino acids. The CDR3 bases are TGTGCCAGTAGTATTGGGGGGGGCCCATTCTTT. Protein: CASSIGGGPFF.

The rearrangement uses TRBV5-1 and TRBJ2-1, with TRBD1 matching 8 bases. V was clipped by 4 bases and J by 9 bases; unmatched bases: 12. Looked up from germline, CDR1 is SGHRS and CDR2 is YFSETQ. CDR3 length equals 15 residues. CDR3 amino acids: CASSAGQGSHPEQFF. Here the CDR3 DNA reads TGCGCCAGCAGCGCCGGACAGGGAAGTCATCCTGAGCAGTTCTTC. Complete variable domain (other parts from reference TRBV5-1 and TRBJ2-1): KAGVTQTPRYLIKTRGQQVTLSCSPISGHRSVSWYQQTPGQGLQFLFEYFSETQRNKGNFPGRFSGRQFSNSRSEMNVSTLELGDSALYLCASSAGQGSHPEQFFGPGTRLTVL.

The CDR3 DNA sequence: TGTGCCAGCAGCTCGGGTGTGGGGCTCATGAACACTGAAGCTTTCTTT. Its protein is CASSSGVGLMNTEAFF. J is TRBJ1-1 and V is TRBV7-6; tentatively, D is TRBD1 (5 bases). This CDR3 is built from 16 residues. V was trimmed by 4 bases and J by 0 bases, leaving 15 bases between them. CDR1 is SGHVS, CDR2 FNYEAQ, per germline.

The rearrangement links TRBV28 to TRBJ1-1; possibly TRBD1 for D (5 bases). The CDR3 is 15 residues long. V lost 4 bases and J lost 4, with 16 bases in between. From germline, CDR1 is MDHEN and CDR2 SYDVKM. CDR3 sequence reads: CASSSPEGSGTEAFF. The CDR3 nucleotides read TGTGCCAGCAGTTCCCCGGAGGGGTCGGGCACTGAAGCTTTCTTT.

This chain's CDR3 is CASSPSQGTLSNQPQHF. DNA of the CDR3: TGTGCCAGCTCACCCTCACAGGGGACCCTTAGCAATCAGCCCCAGCATTTT. This chain uses TRBV18 with TRBJ1-5; 7 positions agree with TRBD1. This CDR3 is 17 amino acids long. Per germline, CDR1 KGHSH and CDR2 LQKENI. V dropped 3 bases and J dropped 0; count of bases not matched to a gene: 8.

The gene calls are TRBV3-1 (or the pseudogene TRBV3-2) and TRBJ1-1; tentatively, D is TRBD1 (6 bases). The CDR3 is made up of 14 amino acids. The germline gives CDR1 LGHDT, CDR2 YNNKEL (reference sequence). The V and J ends lost 0 bases and 1 base respectively, with 6 bases between them. The CDR3 nucleotides read TGTGCCAGCAGCCAAGACAGGGGGAACACTGAAGCTTTCTTT. Amino acids: CASSQDRGNTEAFF.

The genes are TRBV19 and TRBJ1-1, with 7 bases aligning to TRBD1. The germline gives CDR1 LNHDA, CDR2 SQIVND (reference sequence). The CDR3 contains 14 residues. The ends lost 3 bases at V and 8 bases at J; junction bases unmatched: 9. The CDR3: CASSMRPETGEAFF. The CDR3 DNA sequence: TGTGCCAGTAGTATGAGGCCGGAGACAGGGGAAGCTTTCTTT. Together with reference TRBV19 and TRBJ1-1, the CDR3 gives the full variable domain: DGGITQSPKYLFRKEGQNVTLSCEQNLNHDAMYWYRQDPGQGLRLIYYSQIVNDFQKGDIAEGYSVSREKKESFPLTVTSAQKNPTAFYLCASSMRPETGEAFFGQGTRLTVV.

The J gene is TRBJ2-3, the V gene TRBV11-3; no reliable D call. In germline, CDR1 is SGHNT, CDR2 YENEEA. The V and J ends lost 5 bases and 2 bases respectively, with 2 bases between them. The CDR3 runs to 11 residues. CDR3 loop: CASSTTDTQYF. In nucleotides, the CDR3 is TGTGCCAGCAGCACCACAGATACGCAGTATTTT.

The CDR3 nucleotides are TGTGCCAGCAGCTTCCCCGGGGACACCGGGGAGCTGTTTTTT. Protein sequence: CASSFPGDTGELFF. This chain connects TRBV7-3 to TRBJ2-2; D might be TRBD2 (5 bases). The ends were cut back, 3 bases at V and 3 bases at J, with 8 bases in the middle. The CDR3 runs to 14 residues. Germline-derived CDR1 and CDR2 are SGHTA and FQGTGA.

The CDR3 spells CSGRLAGGTDTQYF. CDR3 DNA: TGCAGCGGTCGACTAGCGGGGGGCACAGATACGCAGTATTTT. The V gene is TRBV29-1, the J gene TRBJ2-3, with 12 bases aligning to TRBD2. CDR1 and CDR2 (germline): SQVTM, ANQGSEA. This CDR3 has 14 residues. After removal of 7 bases from V and 1 base from J, the junction contained 3 bases not matched to a gene.

The V call is TRBV28, the J call TRBJ1-5, with D perhaps TRBD1 (6 bases). Germline V CDR1 and CDR2: MDHEN, SYDVKM. Trimming removed 5 bases from V and 0 bases from J, with 17 bases in between. The CDR3 extends over 17 amino acids. The CDR3 sequence is CASSISGVPYSNQPQHF. The CDR3 nucleotides are TGTGCCAGCAGTATATCAGGGGTCCCGTATAGCAATCAGCCCCAGCATTTT.

CDR3 protein: CASSQVGLLSEQYF. The CDR3 nucleotides read TGTGCCAGCAGCCAAGTGGGCCTACTCTCCGAGCAGTACTTC. This rearrangement joins TRBV14 to TRBJ2-7; D is uncertain. Trimming took off 1 base at V and 6 bases at J, with 13 bases between the two ends. The CDR3 runs 14 residues. Germline CDR1 SGHDN, CDR2 FVKESK.

Concerning this clone: The same CDR3 can be traced to other DNA sequences in this sample. The chain recombines TRBV6-5 with TRBJ2-1; perhaps D is TRBD1 or TRBD2 (5 bases each). The ends were cut back, 9 bases at V and 6 bases at J, with 12 bases in the middle. Germline-derived CDR1 and CDR2 are MNHEY and SVGAGI. The CDR3 has 12 residues. CDR3 amino acids: CASRTGANEQFF. The CDR3 bases are TGTGCCAGTCGGACTGGGGCCAATGAGCAGTTCTTC.

The chain uses TRBV6-1 and TRBJ2-3, with TRBD2 matching over 8 bases. J gave up 6 bases and V 0 bases, and 8 bases lay outside the gene matches. Germline lookup yields CDR1 MNHNS and CDR2 SASEGT. The CDR3 length is 16 residues. The CDR3 nucleotides are TGTGCCAGCAGTGAAGCGTTTGGGACTAGTCGTGATACGCAGTATTTT. Translation gives CASSEAFGTSRDTQYF.

This clone was seen once. For the CDR3, the DNA is TGTGCCAGCAGTGAATCTGGGGGGTATAGCTCCTACGAGCAGTACTTC. This gives the protein CASSESGGYSSYEQYF. The rearrangement uses TRBV2 and TRBJ2-7, with a tentative D call TRBD2 (6 bases). CDR1 SNHLY and CDR2 FYNNEI come from the germline V gene. This CDR3 spans 16 amino acids. Trimming removed 2 bases from V and 0 bases from J, with 14 bases in between.

The chain links TRBV5-6 to TRBJ2-2; 9 bases align to TRBD1. This CDR3 has 16 amino acids. Unmatched junction bases numbered 9, after V lost 5 bases and J lost 4 bases. Germline values: CDR1 SGHDT, CDR2 YYEEEE. The CDR3 DNA sequence: TGTGCCAGCAGGGAAACAGGGGGCGAGGGCACCGGGGAGCTGTTTTTT. As protein: CASRETGGEGTGELFF.